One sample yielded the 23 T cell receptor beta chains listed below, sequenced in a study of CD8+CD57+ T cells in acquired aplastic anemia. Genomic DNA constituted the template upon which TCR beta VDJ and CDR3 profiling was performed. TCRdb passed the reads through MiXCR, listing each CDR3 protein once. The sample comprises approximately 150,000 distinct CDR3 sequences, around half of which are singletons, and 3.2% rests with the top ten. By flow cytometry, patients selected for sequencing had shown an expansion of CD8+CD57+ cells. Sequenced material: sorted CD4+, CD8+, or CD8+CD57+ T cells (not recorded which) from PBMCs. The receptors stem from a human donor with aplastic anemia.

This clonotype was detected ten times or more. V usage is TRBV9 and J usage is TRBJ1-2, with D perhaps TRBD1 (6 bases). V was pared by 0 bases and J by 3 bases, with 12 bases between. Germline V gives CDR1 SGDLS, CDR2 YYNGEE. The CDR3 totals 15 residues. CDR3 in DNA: TGTGCCAGCAGCGTAGGGCCAGGGGACTACTATGGCTACACCTTC. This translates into CASSVGPGDYYGYTF.

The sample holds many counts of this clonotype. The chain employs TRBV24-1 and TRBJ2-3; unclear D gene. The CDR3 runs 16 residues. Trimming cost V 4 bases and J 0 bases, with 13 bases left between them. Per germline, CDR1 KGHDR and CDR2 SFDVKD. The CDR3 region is CATSDRHPGSTDTQYF. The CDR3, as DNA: TGTGCCACCAGTGACCGTCACCCCGGAAGCACAGATACGCAGTATTTT.

CDR3 residues: CASSEWDRSNYGYTF. In nucleotides, the CDR3 is TGTGCCAGCAGTGAATGGGACAGGTCTAACTATGGCTACACCTTC. The V call is TRBV25-1, the J call TRBJ1-2; TRBD1 matches at 8 bases. This CDR3 region has 15 residues. Losses at the gene ends were 1 base for V and 0 bases for J; bases not matched to a gene: 1. CDR1 and CDR2 (germline): MGHDK, SYGVNS.

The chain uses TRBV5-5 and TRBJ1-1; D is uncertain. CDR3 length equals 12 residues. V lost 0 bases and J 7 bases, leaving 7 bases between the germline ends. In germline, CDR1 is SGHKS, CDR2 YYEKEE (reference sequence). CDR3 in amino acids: CASSLEIGEAFF. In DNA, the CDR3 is TGTGCCAGCAGCTTGGAGATAGGTGAAGCTTTCTTT.

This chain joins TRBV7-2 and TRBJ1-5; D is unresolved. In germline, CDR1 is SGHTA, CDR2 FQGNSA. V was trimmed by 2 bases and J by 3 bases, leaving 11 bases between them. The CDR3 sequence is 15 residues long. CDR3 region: CASSLTRVSNQPQHF. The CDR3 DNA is TGTGCCAGCAGCTTAACTCGGGTATCCAATCAGCCCCAGCATTTT.

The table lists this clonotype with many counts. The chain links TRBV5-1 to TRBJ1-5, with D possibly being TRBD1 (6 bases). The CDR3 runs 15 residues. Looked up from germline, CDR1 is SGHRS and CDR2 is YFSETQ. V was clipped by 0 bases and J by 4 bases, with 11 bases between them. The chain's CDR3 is CASSLAGTHNQPQHF. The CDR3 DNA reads TGCGCCAGCAGCTTGGCCGGGACACATAATCAGCCCCAGCATTTT.

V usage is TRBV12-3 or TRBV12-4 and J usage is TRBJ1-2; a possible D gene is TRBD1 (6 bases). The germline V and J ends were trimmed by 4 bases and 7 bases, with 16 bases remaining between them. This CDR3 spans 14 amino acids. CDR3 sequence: CASSSNRVGFGYTF. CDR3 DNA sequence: TGTGCCAGCAGTTCAAACAGGGTTGGCTTTGGCTACACCTTC.

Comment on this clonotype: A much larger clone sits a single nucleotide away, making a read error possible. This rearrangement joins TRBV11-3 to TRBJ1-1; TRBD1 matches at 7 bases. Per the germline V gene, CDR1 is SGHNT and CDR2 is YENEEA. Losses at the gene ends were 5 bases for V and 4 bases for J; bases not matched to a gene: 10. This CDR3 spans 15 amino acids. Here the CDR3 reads CASSPGTDMSTEAFF. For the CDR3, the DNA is TGTGCCAGCAGCCCAGGGACAGACATGAGCACTGAAGCTTTCTTT.

CDR3 sequence reads: CSARQVGQAEGSPLHF. CDR3 nucleotides: TGCAGTGCTAGGCAAGTCGGGCAGGCCGAGGGTTCACCCCTCCACTTT. The chain has TRBV20-1 and TRBJ1-6; D unresolved. V dropped 3 bases and J dropped 9 bases, with 21 bases sitting between them. Germline V gene sequence: CDR1 DFQATT, CDR2 SNEGSKA (reference sequence). This CDR3 contains 16 residues.

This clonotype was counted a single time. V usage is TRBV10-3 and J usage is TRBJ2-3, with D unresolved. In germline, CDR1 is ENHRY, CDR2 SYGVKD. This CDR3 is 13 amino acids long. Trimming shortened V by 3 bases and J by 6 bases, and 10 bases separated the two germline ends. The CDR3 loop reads CAISEGIADTQYF. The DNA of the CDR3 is TGTGCCATCAGTGAAGGTATCGCGGATACGCAGTATTTT.

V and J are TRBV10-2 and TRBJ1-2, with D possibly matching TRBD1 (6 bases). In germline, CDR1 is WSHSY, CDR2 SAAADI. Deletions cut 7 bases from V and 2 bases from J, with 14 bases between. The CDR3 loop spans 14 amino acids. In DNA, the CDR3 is TGCGCCAGCATGTCCAGGGGAGGCAACTATGGCTACACCTTC. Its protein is CASMSRGGNYGYTF.

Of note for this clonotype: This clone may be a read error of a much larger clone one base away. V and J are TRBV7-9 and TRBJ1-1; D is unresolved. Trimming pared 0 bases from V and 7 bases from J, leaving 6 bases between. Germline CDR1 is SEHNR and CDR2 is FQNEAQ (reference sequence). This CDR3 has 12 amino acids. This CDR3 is CASSLAADEAFF. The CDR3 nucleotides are TGTGCCAGCAGCTTAGCGGCGGATGAAGCTTTCTTT.

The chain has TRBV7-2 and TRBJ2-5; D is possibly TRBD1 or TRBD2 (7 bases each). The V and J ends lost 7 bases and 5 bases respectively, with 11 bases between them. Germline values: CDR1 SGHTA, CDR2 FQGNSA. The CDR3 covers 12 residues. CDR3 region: CASTRGGETQYF. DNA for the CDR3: TGTGCCAGCACCAGGGGGGGGGAGACCCAGTACTTC.

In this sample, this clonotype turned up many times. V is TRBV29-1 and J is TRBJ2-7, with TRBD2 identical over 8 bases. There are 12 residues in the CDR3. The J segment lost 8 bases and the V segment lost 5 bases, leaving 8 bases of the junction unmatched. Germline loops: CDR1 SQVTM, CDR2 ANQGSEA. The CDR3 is CSVSGGPDQQYF. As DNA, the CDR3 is TGCAGCGTTAGCGGGGGCCCCGACCAGCAGTACTTC.

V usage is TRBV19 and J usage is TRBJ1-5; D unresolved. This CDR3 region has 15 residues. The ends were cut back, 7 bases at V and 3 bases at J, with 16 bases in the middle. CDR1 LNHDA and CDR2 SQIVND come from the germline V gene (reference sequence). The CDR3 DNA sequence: TGTGCCAGTACTACGTTGTCGGTGGCCAATCAGCCCCAGCATTTT. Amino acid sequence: CASTTLSVANQPQHF.

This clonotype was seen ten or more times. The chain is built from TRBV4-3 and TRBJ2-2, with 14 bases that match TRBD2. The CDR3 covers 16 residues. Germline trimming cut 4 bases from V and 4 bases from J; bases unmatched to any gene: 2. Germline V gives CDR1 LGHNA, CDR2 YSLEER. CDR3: CASSLGTSGSTGELFF. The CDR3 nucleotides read TGCGCCAGCAGCCTTGGGACTAGCGGGAGCACCGGGGAGCTGTTTTTT.

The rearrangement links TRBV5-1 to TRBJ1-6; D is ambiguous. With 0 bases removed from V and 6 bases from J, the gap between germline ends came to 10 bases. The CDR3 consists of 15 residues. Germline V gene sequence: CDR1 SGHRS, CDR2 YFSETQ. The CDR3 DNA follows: TGCGCCAGCAGCTTGGATGCCGGAACTAATTCACCCCTCCACTTT. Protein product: CASSLDAGTNSPLHF.

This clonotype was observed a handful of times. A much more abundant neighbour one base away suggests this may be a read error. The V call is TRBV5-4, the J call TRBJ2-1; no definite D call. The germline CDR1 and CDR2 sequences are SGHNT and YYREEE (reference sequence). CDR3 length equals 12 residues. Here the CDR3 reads CAGSVPSGEQFF. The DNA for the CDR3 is TGTGCCGGCAGCGTACCTTCGGGTGAGCAGTTCTTC.

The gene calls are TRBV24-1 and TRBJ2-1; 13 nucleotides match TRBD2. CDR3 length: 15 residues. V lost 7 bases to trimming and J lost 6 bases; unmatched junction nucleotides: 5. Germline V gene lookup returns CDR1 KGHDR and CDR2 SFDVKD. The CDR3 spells CATRPGTSGTNEQFF. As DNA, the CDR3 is TGTGCCACCAGGCCCGGGACTAGCGGGACCAATGAGCAGTTCTTC.

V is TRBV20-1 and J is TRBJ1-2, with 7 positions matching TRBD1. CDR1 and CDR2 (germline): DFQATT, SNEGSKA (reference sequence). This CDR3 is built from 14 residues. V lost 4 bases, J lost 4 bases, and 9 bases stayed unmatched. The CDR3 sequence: CSATGGGSVYGYTF. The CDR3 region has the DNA TGCAGTGCTACGGGAGGGGGCAGCGTCTATGGCTACACCTTC.

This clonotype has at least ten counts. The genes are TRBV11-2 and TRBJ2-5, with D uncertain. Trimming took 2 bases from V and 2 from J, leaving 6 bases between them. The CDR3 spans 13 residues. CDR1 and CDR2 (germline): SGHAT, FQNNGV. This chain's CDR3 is CASSLYHQETQYF. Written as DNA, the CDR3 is TGTGCCAGCAGCTTATACCATCAAGAGACCCAGTACTTC.

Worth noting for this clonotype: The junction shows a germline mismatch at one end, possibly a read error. CDR3 region: CASSLDGVYEQYF. DNA of the CDR3: TGTGCCAGCAGCTTGGACGGGGTCTACGAGCAGTACTTC. The chain links TRBV15 to TRBJ2-7, with D perhaps TRBD2 (5 bases). The CDR3 is 13 amino acids. The germline V gene has CDR1 LNHNV and CDR2 YYDKDF (reference sequence).

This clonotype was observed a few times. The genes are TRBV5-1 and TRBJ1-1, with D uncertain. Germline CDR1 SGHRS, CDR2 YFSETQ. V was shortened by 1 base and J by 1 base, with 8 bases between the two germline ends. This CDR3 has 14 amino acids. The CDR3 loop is CASSLNSQNTEAFF. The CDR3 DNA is TGCGCCAGCAGCTTGAATTCACAGAACACTGAAGCTTTCTTT.